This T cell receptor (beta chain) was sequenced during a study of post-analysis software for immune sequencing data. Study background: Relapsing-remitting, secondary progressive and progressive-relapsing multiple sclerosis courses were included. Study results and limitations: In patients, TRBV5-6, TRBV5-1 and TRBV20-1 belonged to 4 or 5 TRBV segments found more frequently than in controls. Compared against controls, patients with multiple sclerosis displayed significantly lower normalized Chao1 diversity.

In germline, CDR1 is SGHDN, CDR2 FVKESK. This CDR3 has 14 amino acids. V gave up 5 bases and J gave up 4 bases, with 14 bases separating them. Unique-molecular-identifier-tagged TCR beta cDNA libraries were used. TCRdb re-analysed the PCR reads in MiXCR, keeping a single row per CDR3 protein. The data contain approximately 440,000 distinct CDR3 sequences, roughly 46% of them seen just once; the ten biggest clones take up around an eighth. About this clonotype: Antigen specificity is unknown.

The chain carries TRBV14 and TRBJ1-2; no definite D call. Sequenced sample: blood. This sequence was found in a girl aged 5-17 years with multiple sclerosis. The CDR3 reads CASSSIRGIYGYTF. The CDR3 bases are TGTGCCAGCAGCAGTATCCGCGGGATCTATGGCTACACCTTC.